These T cell receptor beta chains were read from a single sample in a study of blood T cell repertoires in COVID-19. Assay used: immunoSEQ multiplex PCR; TCRdb lists only in-frame clones, some missing. The sample has about 67,000 clones; roughly 85% are singletons. Sequenced sample: peripheral blood. All receptors derive from a woman over 75 with acute or convalescent COVID-19. Each CDR3 is given with its conserved first and last residue. The order of the fields is V gene, clone size, J gene, D gene, CDR3 DNA, CDR3 protein. The D gene is left open where the match is weak. Size is stated for part of the rows, as once, few or many counts, or as a class when the clone is expanded.

TRBV27,NA,TRBJ2-7,TRBD2,TGTGCCAGCAGCCGGGTACGGACTAGCGGACCCTACGAGCAGTACTTC,CASSRVRTSGPYEQYF
TRBV14,NA,TRBJ2-5,TRBD2,TGTGCCAGTTCCCGGTCACTAGCGTTCATGGAGACCCAGTACTTC,CASSRSLAFMETQYF
TRBV19,NA,TRBJ1-1,TRBD1,TGTGCCAGTAGTCCGTGGACAGGGCCGAACACTGAAGCTTTCTTT,CASSPWTGPNTEAFF
TRBV6-5,NA,TRBJ1-4,TRBD1,TGTGCCAGCAGTTTCCTGACAGGGGCAGTTTTATTT,CASSFLTGAVLF
TRBV4-2,NA,TRBJ2-7,NA,TGTGCCAGCAGCCAAGAGGCGGGTGCCTACGAGCAGTACTTC,CASSQEAGAYEQYF
TRBV6-5,NA,TRBJ1-6,NA,TGTGCCAGCACGCGGCCCTTCGGATCACCCCTCCACTTT,CASTRPFGSPLHF
TRBV7-9,NA,TRBJ1-1,NA,TGTGCCAGCAGCTTAGTCTGGGGCGCCGGCACTGAAGCTTTCTTT,CASSLVWGAGTEAFF
TRBV7-2,NA,TRBJ2-7,TRBD2,TGTGCCAGCGGGTTGAATAGCGGGAGCTACGAGCAGTACTTC,CASGLNSGSYEQYF
TRBV27,once,TRBJ1-1,NA,TGTGCCAGCAGTTTATTGGGCGGCAACAGGGAGAACACTGAAGCTTTCTTT,CASSLLGGNRENTEAFF
TRBV7-2,few,TRBJ2-3,NA,TGTGCCAGCAGCCCGAGGGTTTTGGGCACAGATACGCAGTATTTT,CASSPRVLGTDTQYF
TRBV5-8,NA,TRBJ2-7,TRBD1,TGTGCCAGCAGCTTTGGGACAGGGACCTACGAGCAGTACTTC,CASSFGTGTYEQYF
TRBV20-1,NA,TRBJ1-5,NA,TGCAGTGCTAGTATTGGGGGCGGTCAGCCCCAGCATTTT,CSASIGGGQPQHF
TRBV6-5,medium-sized,TRBJ1-4,TRBD1,TGTGCCAGCGAGACAGGGTCTACTAATGAAAAACTGTTTTTT,CASETGSTNEKLFF
TRBV27,NA,TRBJ2-7,TRBD2,TGTGCCAGCAGTTTACTGCGGGGGGCCTCCTACGAGCAGTACTTC,CASSLLRGASYEQYF
TRBV3-1/TRBV3-2,NA,TRBJ2-2,TRBD2,TGTGCCAGCAGCCAACCGGGACTAGCGGGCACCGGGGAGCTGTTTTTT,CASSQPGLAGTGELFF
TRBV5-6,NA,TRBJ1-2,TRBD1,TGTGCCAGCAGGGACAGGGGGAACGGCTACACCTTC,CASRDRGNGYTF
TRBV4-2,NA,TRBJ1-6,NA,TGTGCCAGCAGCCAAGATCGGGGGTATAATTCACCCCTCCACTTT,CASSQDRGYNSPLHF
TRBV19,NA,TRBJ2-5,NA,TGTGCCAGTCGGTTTGGCAGGGAAGAGACCCAGTACTTC,CASRFGREETQYF
TRBV30,NA,TRBJ1-5,TRBD1,TGTGCCTGGAGTGTAAAAGGACAGGGGGACAATCAGCCCCAGCATTTT,CAWSVKGQGDNQPQHF
TRBV27,NA,TRBJ2-7,TRBD2,TGTGCCAGCAGTTTGAGCGGGAGTAGTCGCGAGCAGTACTTC,CASSLSGSSREQYF
TRBV24-1,NA,TRBJ2-1,NA,TGTGCCACCGCCTCGGTCGGGGCCTACAATGAGCAGTTCTTC,CATASVGAYNEQFF
TRBV30,NA,TRBJ2-7,NA,TGTGCCTGGAGTGTTGGAGGTCGCGCGAATGGGCAGTACTTC,CAWSVGGRANGQYF
TRBV19,NA,TRBJ1-1,NA,TGTGCCAGTAGTACAGGACAAAACACTGAAGCTTTCTTT,CASSTGQNTEAFF
TRBV5-4,NA,TRBJ2-3,TRBD2,TGTGCCAGCAGCGTAGGCGGGGGAAGCACAGATACGCAGTATTTT,CASSVGGGSTDTQYF
TRBV24-1,once,TRBJ2-3,NA,TGTGCCACCTCTGTGGGGGGGGCGAGCACAGATACGCAGTATTTT,CATSVGGASTDTQYF
TRBV7-2,NA,TRBJ2-7,NA,TGTGCCAGCAGCTGGTCTCCAGGGGCGTCCTACGAGCAGTACTTC,CASSWSPGASYEQYF
TRBV11-2,NA,TRBJ2-1,NA,TGTGCCAGCAGCTTAGCCTTGTTCGATGAGCAGTTCTTC,CASSLALFDEQFF
TRBV6-5,NA,TRBJ2-5,NA,TGTGCCAGCAGCTGGACATCCCAAGAGACCCAGTACTTC,CASSWTSQETQYF
TRBV4-3,NA,TRBJ1-2,NA,TGCGCCAGCAGCCAAGATGAGGGCGGCTATGGCTACACCTTC,CASSQDEGGYGYTF
TRBV28,few,TRBJ2-7,NA,TGTGCCAGCAAAGCGAGCGGGTCGCGGGTAGAGCAGTACTTC,CASKASGSRVEQYF
TRBV19,NA,TRBJ1-3,NA,TGTGCCAGTAGTACCCCCGCGGGAGGAGGAAACACCATATATTTT,CASSTPAGGGNTIYF
TRBV2,NA,TRBJ2-3,NA,TGTGCCAGCACCCTCGAGAGGAGAGCAGATACGCAGTATTTT,CASTLERRADTQYF
TRBV28,NA,TRBJ1-3,NA,TGTGCCAGCAGTTTATGGGTGACATCCAACACCATATATTTT,CASSLWVTSNTIYF
TRBV15,NA,TRBJ2-5,TRBD1,TGTGCCACCAGCAGAGGCGGACAGGGGGCTGAGACCCAGTACTTC,CATSRGGQGAETQYF
TRBV5-1,NA,TRBJ2-2,TRBD1,TGCGCCAGCAGCCTGCCGGGACAGAGCACCGGGGAGCTGTTTTTT,CASSLPGQSTGELFF
TRBV12-3/TRBV12-4,NA,TRBJ2-4,NA,TGTGCCAGCAGTTACGGGTGGAGCATTCAGTACTTC,CASSYGWSIQYF
TRBV15,once,TRBJ2-2,TRBD1,TGTGCCACCATCCTCGACAGGGGGCCCGCCGGGGAGCTGTTTTTT,CATILDRGPAGELFF